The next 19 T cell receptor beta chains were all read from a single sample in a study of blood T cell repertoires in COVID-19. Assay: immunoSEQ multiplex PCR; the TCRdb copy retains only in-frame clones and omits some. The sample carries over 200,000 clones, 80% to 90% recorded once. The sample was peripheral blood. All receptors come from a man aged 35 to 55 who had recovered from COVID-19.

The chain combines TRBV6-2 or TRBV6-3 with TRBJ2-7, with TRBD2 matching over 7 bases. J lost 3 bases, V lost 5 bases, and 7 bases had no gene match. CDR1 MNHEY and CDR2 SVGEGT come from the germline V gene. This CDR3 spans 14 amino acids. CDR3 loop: CASSVIWGGYEQYF. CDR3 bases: TGTGCCAGCAGTGTTATCTGGGGGGGCTACGAGCAGTACTTC.

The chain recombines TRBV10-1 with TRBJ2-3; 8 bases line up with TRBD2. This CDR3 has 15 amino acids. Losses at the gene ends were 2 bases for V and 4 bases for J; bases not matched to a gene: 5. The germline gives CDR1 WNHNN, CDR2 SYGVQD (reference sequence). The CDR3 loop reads CASSEPGLAADTQYF. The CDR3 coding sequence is TGCGCCAGCAGTGAGCCCGGACTAGCCGCAGATACGCAGTATTTT.

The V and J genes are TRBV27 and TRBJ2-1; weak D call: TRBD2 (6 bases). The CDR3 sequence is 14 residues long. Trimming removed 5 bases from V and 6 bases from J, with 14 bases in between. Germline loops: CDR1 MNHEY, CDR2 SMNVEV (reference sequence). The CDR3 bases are TGTGCCAGCAGTCCAAATGGGGACTTCAATGAGCAGTTCTTC. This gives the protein CASSPNGDFNEQFF.

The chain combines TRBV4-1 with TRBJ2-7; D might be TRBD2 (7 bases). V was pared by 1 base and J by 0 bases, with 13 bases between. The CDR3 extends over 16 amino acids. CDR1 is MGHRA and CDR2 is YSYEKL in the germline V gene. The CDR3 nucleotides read TGCGCCAGCAGCCAAGTATGGGGGGGCAGCTCCTACGAGCAGTACTTC. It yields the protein CASSQVWGGSSYEQYF.

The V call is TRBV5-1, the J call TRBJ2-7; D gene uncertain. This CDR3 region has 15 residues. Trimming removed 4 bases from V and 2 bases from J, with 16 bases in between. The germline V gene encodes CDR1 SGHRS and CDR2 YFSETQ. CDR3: CASSLLRSPTYEQYF. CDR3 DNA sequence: TGCGCCAGCAGCCTTCTCCGTAGCCCCACCTACGAGCAGTACTTC.

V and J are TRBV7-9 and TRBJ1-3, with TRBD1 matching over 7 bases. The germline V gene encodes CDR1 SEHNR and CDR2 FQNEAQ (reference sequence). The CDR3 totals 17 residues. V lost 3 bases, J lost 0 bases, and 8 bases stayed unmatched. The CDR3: CASSLGQSTYSGNTIYF. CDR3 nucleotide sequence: TGTGCCAGCAGCTTGGGACAGTCCACTTACTCTGGAAACACCATATATTTT.

CDR3 residues: CASSLMGGYNEQFF. The CDR3 DNA is TGCGCCAGCAGCCTTATGGGGGGTTACAATGAGCAGTTCTTC. This chain uses TRBV5-1 with TRBJ2-1, with a weak D call TRBD2 (6 bases). The CDR3 is 14 amino acids. Germline values: CDR1 SGHRS, CDR2 YFSETQ. Trimming took 4 bases from V and 4 from J, leaving 12 bases between them.

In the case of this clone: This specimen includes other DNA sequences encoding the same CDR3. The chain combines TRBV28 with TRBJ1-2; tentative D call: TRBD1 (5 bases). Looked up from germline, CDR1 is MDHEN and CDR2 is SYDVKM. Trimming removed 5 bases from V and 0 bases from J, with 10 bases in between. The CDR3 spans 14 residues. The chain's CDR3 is CASSLGGANYGYTF. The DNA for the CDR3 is TGTGCCAGCAGTCTGGGGGGGGCTAACTATGGCTACACCTTC.

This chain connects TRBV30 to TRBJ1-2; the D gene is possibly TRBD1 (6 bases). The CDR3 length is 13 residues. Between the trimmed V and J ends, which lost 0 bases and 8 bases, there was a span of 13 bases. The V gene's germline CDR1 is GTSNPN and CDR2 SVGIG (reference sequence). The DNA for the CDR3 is TGTGCCTGGAGTGTACCAGGGGCAGACGGCTACACCTTC. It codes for CAWSVPGADGYTF.

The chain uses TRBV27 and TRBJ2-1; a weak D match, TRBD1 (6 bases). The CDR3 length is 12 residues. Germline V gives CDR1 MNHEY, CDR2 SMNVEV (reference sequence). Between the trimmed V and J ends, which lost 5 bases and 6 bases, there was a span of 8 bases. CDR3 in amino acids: CASSLQGNEQFF. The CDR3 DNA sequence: TGTGCCAGCAGTCTACAGGGCAATGAGCAGTTCTTC.

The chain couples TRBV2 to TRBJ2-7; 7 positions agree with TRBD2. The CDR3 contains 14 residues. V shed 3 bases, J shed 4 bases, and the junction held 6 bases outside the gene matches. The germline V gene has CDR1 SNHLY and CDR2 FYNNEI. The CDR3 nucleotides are TGTGCCAGCAGTGAGGGGGAGGGCGGGTACGAGCAGTACTTC. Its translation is CASSEGEGGYEQYF.

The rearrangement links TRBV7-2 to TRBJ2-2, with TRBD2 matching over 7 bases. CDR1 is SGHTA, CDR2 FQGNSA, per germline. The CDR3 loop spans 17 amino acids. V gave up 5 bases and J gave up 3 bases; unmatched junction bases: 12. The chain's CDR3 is CASSEAAGVFHTGELFF. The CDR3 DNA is TGTGCCAGCAGCGAGGCGGCGGGGGTCTTCCACACCGGGGAGCTGTTTTTT.

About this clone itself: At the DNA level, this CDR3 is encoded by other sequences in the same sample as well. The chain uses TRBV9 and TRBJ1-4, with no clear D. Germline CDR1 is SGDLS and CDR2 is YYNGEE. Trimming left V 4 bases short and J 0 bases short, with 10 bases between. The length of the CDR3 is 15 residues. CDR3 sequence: CASSPQGATNEKLFF. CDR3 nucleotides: TGTGCCAGCAGCCCCCAAGGAGCAACTAATGAAAAACTGTTTTTT.

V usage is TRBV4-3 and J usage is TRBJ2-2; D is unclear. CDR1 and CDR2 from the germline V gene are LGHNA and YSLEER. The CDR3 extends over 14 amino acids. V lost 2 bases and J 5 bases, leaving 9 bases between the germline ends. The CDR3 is CASSQFRLTGELFF. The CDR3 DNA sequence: TGCGCCAGCAGCCAATTCAGGCTAACCGGGGAGCTGTTTTTT.

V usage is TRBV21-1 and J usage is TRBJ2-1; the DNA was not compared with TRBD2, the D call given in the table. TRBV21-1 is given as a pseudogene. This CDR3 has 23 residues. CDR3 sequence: CASSKRKWVGALAVPSCHNEQFF. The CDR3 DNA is TGTGCCAGCAGCAAAAGGAAATGGGTTGGTGCACTAGCGGTCCCTAGCTGCCACAATGAGCAGTTCTTC.

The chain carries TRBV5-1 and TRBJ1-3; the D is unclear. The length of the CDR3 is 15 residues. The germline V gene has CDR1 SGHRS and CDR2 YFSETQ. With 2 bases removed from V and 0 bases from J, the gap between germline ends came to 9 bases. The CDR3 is CASSFSGTSGNTIYF. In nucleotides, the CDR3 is TGCGCCAGCAGCTTTAGCGGTACCTCTGGAAACACCATATATTTT.

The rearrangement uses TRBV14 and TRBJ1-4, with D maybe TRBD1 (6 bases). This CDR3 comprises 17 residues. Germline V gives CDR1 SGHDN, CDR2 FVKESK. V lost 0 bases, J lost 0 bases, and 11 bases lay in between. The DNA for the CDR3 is TGTGCCAGCAGCCAAGACTGGACAGAAACAACTAATGAAAAACTGTTTTTT. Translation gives CASSQDWTETTNEKLFF.

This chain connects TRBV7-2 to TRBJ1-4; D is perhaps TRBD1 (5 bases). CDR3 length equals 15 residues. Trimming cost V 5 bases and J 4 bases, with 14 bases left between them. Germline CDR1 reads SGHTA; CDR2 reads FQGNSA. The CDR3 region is CASSRKAGDNEKLFF. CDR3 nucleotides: TGTGCCAGCAGCCGGAAAGCGGGGGATAATGAAAAACTGTTTTTT.

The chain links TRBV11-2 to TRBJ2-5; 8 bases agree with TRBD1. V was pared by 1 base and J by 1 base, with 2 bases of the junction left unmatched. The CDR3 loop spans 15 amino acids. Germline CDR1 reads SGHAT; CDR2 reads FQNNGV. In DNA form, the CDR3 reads TGTGCCAGCAGCTTAGGCGGGACAGGCCAAGAGACCCAGTACTTC. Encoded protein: CASSLGGTGQETQYF. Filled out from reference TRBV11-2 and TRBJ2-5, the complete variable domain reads EAGVAQSPRYKIIEKRQSVAFWCNPISGHATLYWYQQILGQGPKLLIQFQNNGVVDDSQLPKDRFSAERLKGVDSTLKIQPAKLEDSAVYLCASSLGGTGQETQYFGPGTRLLVL.